One and the same sample provided the 6 T cell receptor beta chains below, sequenced in a study of spatial heterogeneity in lung cancer (dated by TCRdb to between 2018 and 2020). In the paper's terms, the time point label means: blood at routine non-recurrence follow-up after resection. The method behind the library was 5' RACE. Sequencing was performed on a NextSeq 500. Clones were called with MiXCR by TCRdb after fastp trimmed the public reads at Q25, and only in-frame beta chains were retained. Rows are combined by CDR3 protein, so each entry shows the most common genes and DNA. Here the sample has around 98,000 distinct CDR3 sequences; roughly 19% occur a single time. Roughly 22% of the sample rests with the top ten. The sample was PBMCs, taken at follow-up. The receptors were gathered from a male donor with early-stage non-small cell lung cancer.

This clonotype was seen only a few times. The chain carries TRBV9 and TRBJ2-3; no definite D call. From germline, CDR1 is SGDLS and CDR2 YYNGEE. Trimming shortened V by 3 bases and J by 3 bases, and 8 bases separated the two germline ends. CDR3 length: 13 residues. CDR3 protein: CASSDPSTDTQYF. CDR3 nucleotides: TGTGCCAGCAGCGACCCGTCGACAGATACGCAGTATTTT.

This chain uses TRBV4-3 with TRBJ2-2; a possible D gene is TRBD1 (7 bases). The V end lost 3 bases, the J end lost 2 bases, and 19 bases lay between the germline ends. This CDR3 spans 18 amino acids. Germline CDR1 is LGHNA and CDR2 is YSLEER. CDR3 in DNA: TGCGCCAGCAGCCATTCTTTTTCAGGGGGGCCTAACACCGGGGAGCTGTTTTTT. This translates into CASSHSFSGGPNTGELFF.

This chain connects TRBV18 to TRBJ2-2, with D tentatively TRBD2 (5 bases). Deletions cut 3 bases from V and 3 bases from J, with 11 bases between. Germline CDR1 and CDR2: KGHSH and LQKENI. The CDR3 has 15 amino acids. The CDR3 sequence is CASSPGRGYTGELFF. The CDR3 coding sequence is TGTGCCAGCTCACCCGGACGGGGATACACCGGGGAGCTGTTTTTT.

The J gene is TRBJ1-1, the V gene TRBV12-3 or TRBV12-4; no clear D gene. Trimming took off 3 bases at V and 3 bases at J, with 11 bases between the two ends. The CDR3 has 14 amino acids. This chain's CDR3 is CASSFLAVDTEAFF. The CDR3 coding sequence is TGTGCCAGCAGTTTTCTGGCAGTAGACACTGAAGCTTTCTTT.

V gene TRBV2 combines with J gene TRBJ1-1; D is perhaps TRBD1 (5 bases). Germline V gives CDR1 SNHLY, CDR2 FYNNEI. The CDR3 consists of 15 residues. The germline V and J ends were trimmed by 3 bases and 1 base, with 12 bases remaining between them. In DNA, the CDR3 is TGTGCCAGCAGTGAGGGGGGGAATTGGAACACTGAAGCTTTCTTT. Translation: CASSEGGNWNTEAFF.

V is TRBV4-3 and J is TRBJ2-2; 7 bases line up with TRBD1. V was clipped by 5 bases and J by 4 bases; unmatched bases: 7. This CDR3 is built from 15 residues. The V gene's germline CDR1 is LGHNA and CDR2 YSLEER. CDR3 sequence reads: CASSGRTGPTGELFF. For the CDR3, the DNA is TGCGCCAGCAGCGGCAGGACAGGACCCACCGGGGAGCTGTTTTTT.